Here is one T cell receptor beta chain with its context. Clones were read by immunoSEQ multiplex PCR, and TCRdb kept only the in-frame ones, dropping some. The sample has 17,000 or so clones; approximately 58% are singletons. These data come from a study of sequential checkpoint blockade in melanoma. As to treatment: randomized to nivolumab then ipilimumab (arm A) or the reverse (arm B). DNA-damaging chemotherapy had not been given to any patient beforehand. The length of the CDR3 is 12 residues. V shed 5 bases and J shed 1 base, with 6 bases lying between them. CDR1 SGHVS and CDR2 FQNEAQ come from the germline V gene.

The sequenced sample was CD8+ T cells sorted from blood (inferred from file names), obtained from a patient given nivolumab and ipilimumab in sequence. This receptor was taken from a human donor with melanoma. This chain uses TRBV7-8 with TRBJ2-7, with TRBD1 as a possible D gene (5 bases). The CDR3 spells CASSTGSYEQYF. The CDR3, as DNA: TGTGCCAGCAGCACAGGATCCTACGAGCAGTACTTC.